This T cell receptor beta chain was profiled in a study of blood T cell repertoires in COVID-19 (dated by TCRdb to 2020 to 2021). Background for the entire study: Collaborator samples came from the United States, Italy and Spain and covered acute and convalescent phases of COVID-19. The repertoires were released in a freely available public database meant as a resource for research on the immune response to SARS-CoV-2. The material from the prospective study consisted of cDNA or gDNA derived from T cells, B-cell-depleted T cells, or PBMCs. Where HLA class I and class II types were available, the types were taken from metadata supplied by the sample provider, not from assay-based typing. Subjects who had been exposed to COVID-19, were actively infected with it, or had recovered from it provided the deeply sampled blood TCRbeta repertoires that made up the dataset. The samples were drawn from the first 160 participants of the ongoing ImmuneRACE study and from 1,200 or so subjects provided by 6 global collaborators. Sample metadata almost always included a de-identified subject ID, COVID-19 status, age in years and sex. Paper-wide results and their limitations: How much clinical and demographic metadata was included differed by source and by participant, and the metadata was provided uncurated.

In regard to this clone: Its recognized antigen is unknown. Base-call qualities are not available, and no considerably larger clone is one nucleotide away.

The V end loses 10 bases and the J end loses 2 bases, and a stretch of 24 bases separates them. Measured from the cysteine to the phenylalanine, the CDR3 is 16 residues long. Only CDR3 DNA remains: 48 bases, in frame from the first base. Looking up the germline V gene yields CDR1 MDHEN and CDR2 SYDVKM. Enrolling through a virtual design, the prospective study's participants ranged in age from roughly 18 to 89 years and lived across roughly 23 United States geographic areas. In the prospective study, cohorts were assigned on the basis of participant-reported clinical history obtained from a screening survey and a study questionnaire. Recovered participants in ImmuneRACE Cohort 3 were defined by two consecutive negative NP/OP PCR tests, clearance by a healthcare professional, or resolution of symptoms. In the prospective study, mobile phlebotomists collected whole blood, serum and a nasopharyngeal or oropharyngeal swab from each participant. Participants in the prospective study had the option to provide additional blood draws and questionnaires over an approximately 2-month period. Before DNA extraction, prospective study blood samples were shipped either frozen or at room temperature.

TCRbeta CDR3 regions were amplified from genomic DNA by means of the immunoSEQ Assay, a bias-controlled multiplex PCR. For the original study's pipeline: The number of nucleated cells in each sample was estimated from the amplification of reference gene primers within the assay. Sequence reads were collapsed and filtered to measure the absolute abundance of every unique TCRbeta CDR3 rearrangement. For each sample, productive Simpson clonality was calculated as the square root of Simpson's diversity index across productive rearrangements. As stored in TCRdb, this immuneACCESS dataset retains in-frame rearrangements with V and J assigned. A fraction of the clones does not appear; measured against another copy, unresolved V genes explain less than half of the discrepancy, and the remainder lacks a known reason. Clonal size and the V and J genes are those of that table, whereas D and trimming came from the DNA. Across this sample there are around 360,000 clones, with more than 85% seen only once. About 2.7% of the sample is held by the ten biggest clonotypes.

Material for sequencing was PBMCs or T cells enriched from blood (not recorded which). The clonotype comes from a woman in her thirties who had recovered from COVID-19. The chain is made from TRBV28 and TRBJ2-7, and TRBD1 may be the D gene, going by 5 matching bases. The CDR3 reads as follows: CATSMRRGGYPYEQYF. The DNA is as follows: TGTGCCACCTCTATGAGAAGGGGTGGTTATCCCTACGAGCAGTACTTC.